These 13 T cell receptor beta chains were all obtained from the same sample, sequenced in a study of T cell changes during pregnancy in multiple sclerosis (dated by TCRdb to between 2018 and 2020). Library preparation used the immunoSEQ multiplex PCR assay. TCRdb obtained this table from immuneACCESS and retained in-frame rearrangements with V and J assigned. These tables miss some clones; where compared with another copy, unresolved V genes account for less than half of the shortfall, and the remainder is unexplained. The sample table contains around 79,000 clones; only one count was recorded for over 80% of them. The top ten clones comprise around 0.5% of the sample. Source: CD4+ T cells from peripheral blood mononuclear cells, taken in the second trimester of pregnancy. The receptors originated from a female donor with multiple sclerosis, enrolled in a pregnancy study.

This chain uses TRBV9 with TRBJ2-3, with a weak D call TRBD2 (6 bases). Per germline, CDR1 SGDLS and CDR2 YYNGEE. The ends were cut back, 3 bases at V and 0 bases at J, with 11 bases in the middle. This CDR3 contains 15 residues. CDR3: CASSELAHSTDTQYF. CDR3 DNA sequence: TGTGCCAGCAGCGAACTAGCCCATAGCACAGATACGCAGTATTTT.

The V gene is TRBV28, the J gene TRBJ2-7; D call uncertain. Germline CDR1 MDHEN, CDR2 SYDVKM. Deletions cut 3 bases from V and 3 bases from J, with 12 bases between. The CDR3 spans 14 residues. The CDR3 coding sequence is TGTGCCAGCAGTTTTGCTGGCAGAAACTACGAGCAGTACTTC. Translated: CASSFAGRNYEQYF.

The CDR3 DNA reads as TGTGCCAGTAGTTCCAGGGGTTCTCTCTACGAGCAGTACTTC. It translates to CASSSRGSLYEQYF. The V and J genes are TRBV19 and TRBJ2-7; D perhaps matches TRBD1 (6 bases). The germline V and J ends were trimmed by 5 bases and 3 bases, with 14 bases remaining between them. Germline values: CDR1 LNHDA, CDR2 SQIVND (reference sequence). The CDR3 consists of 14 residues.

The J gene is TRBJ1-1, the V gene TRBV5-1; TRBD1 aligns across 7 bases. With 5 bases clipped from V and 1 base from J, the junction kept 14 bases outside the gene matches. The CDR3 sequence is 17 residues long. The V gene's germline CDR1 is SGHRS and CDR2 YFSETQ. The CDR3 spells CASRPPGQTLTNTEAFF. In DNA, the CDR3 is TGCGCCAGCAGACCTCCGGGACAGACCTTGACGAACACTGAAGCTTTCTTT.

This sequence joins TRBV28 and TRBJ2-7; 8 bases match TRBD2. The V gene end was trimmed by 5 bases and the J gene end by 4 bases; junction bases not matched to a gene: 10. This CDR3 is built from 15 residues. CDR1 is MDHEN, CDR2 SYDVKM, per germline. CDR3 protein: CASSTTGTSRYEQYF. CDR3 DNA: TGTGCCAGCAGTACCACCGGGACTAGTCGGTACGAGCAGTACTTC.

In its sample, this clone was seen once. The CDR3 DNA follows: TGCGCCAGCAGCCAAGATTTTCCAGTTGGTTATCAGCCCCAGCATTTT. Translation: CASSQDFPVGYQPQHF. This chain connects TRBV4-1 to TRBJ1-5; no firm D call. The CDR3 loop spans 16 amino acids. V was pared by 0 bases and J by 5 bases, with 14 bases between. The germline V gene encodes CDR1 MGHRA and CDR2 YSYEKL.

This rearrangement joins TRBV30 to TRBJ1-1; the D is unclear. V lost 2 bases and J lost 4, with 8 bases in between. Germline CDR1 GTSNPN, CDR2 SVGIG (reference sequence). The CDR3 contains 12 residues. The CDR3 here is CAWSLGPTEAFF. The CDR3 DNA sequence: TGTGCCTGGAGTTTGGGCCCCACTGAAGCTTTCTTT.

The chain carries TRBV30 and TRBJ1-4; 7 bases map to TRBD1. Unmatched junction bases numbered 19, after V lost 4 bases and J lost 8 bases. The germline gives CDR1 GTSNPN, CDR2 SVGIG (reference sequence). This CDR3 region has 17 residues. The CDR3 DNA reads as TGTGCCTGGACTAGGGACAGAAGTGCCCCGATACGGGAAAAACTGTTTTTT. It codes for CAWTRDRSAPIREKLFF.

This chain connects TRBV5-6 to TRBJ1-2, with 7 bases fitting TRBD1. CDR3 length equals 14 residues. V was clipped by 4 bases and J by 4 bases; unmatched bases: 7. Germline V lookup: CDR1 SGHDT, CDR2 YYEEEE. The CDR3 DNA reads as TGTGCCAGCAGCAGGAAGGGACAGACCTATGGCTACACCTTC. Residues: CASSRKGQTYGYTF.

The chain combines TRBV18 with TRBJ2-7; 12 bases fit TRBD1. CDR1 is KGHSH and CDR2 is LQKENI in the germline V gene. This CDR3 contains 15 residues. Losses at the gene ends were 6 bases for V and 7 bases for J; bases not matched to a gene: 10. This chain's CDR3 is CASSHSGQGAREQYF. The CDR3 nucleotides are TGTGCCAGCTCGCACTCGGGACAGGGGGCGAGGGAGCAGTACTTC. Complete variable domain (other parts from reference TRBV18 and TRBJ2-7): NAGVMQNPRHLVRRRGQEARLRCSPMKGHSHVYWYRQLPEEGLKFMVYLQKENIIDESGMPKERFSAEFPKEGPSILRIQQVVRGDSAAYFCASSHSGQGAREQYFGPGTRLTVT.

V gene TRBV7-2 combines with J gene TRBJ2-1; TRBD2 agrees at 8 bases. The CDR3 totals 15 residues. CDR1 is SGHTA, CDR2 FQGNSA, per germline. V lost 3 bases and J lost 3; bases outside the gene matches: 4. The CDR3 here is CASSLVRGDYNEQFF. In nucleotides, the CDR3 is TGTGCCAGCAGCTTGGTGCGGGGGGACTACAATGAGCAGTTCTTC. The whole variable domain, remainder taken from reference TRBV7-2 and TRBJ2-1, is GAGVSQSPSNKVTEKGKDVELRCDPISGHTALYWYRQSLGQGLEFLIYFQGNSAPDKSGLPSDRFSAERTGGSVSTLTIQRTQQEDSAVYLCASSLVRGDYNEQFFGPGTRLTVL.

This chain links TRBV5-6 with TRBJ2-1, with D perhaps matching TRBD2 (6 bases). This CDR3 has 17 residues. CDR1 is SGHDT, CDR2 YYEEEE, per germline. With 0 bases removed from V and 3 bases from J, the gap between germline ends came to 16 bases. The CDR3: CASSLVRGARGYNEQFF. Written as DNA, the CDR3 is TGTGCCAGCAGCTTGGTTCGCGGGGCGAGGGGCTACAATGAGCAGTTCTTC.

This chain links TRBV30 with TRBJ1-1, with 7 bases lining up with TRBD1. The CDR3 has 21 amino acids. Germline-derived CDR1 and CDR2 are GTSNPN and SVGIG (reference sequence). Trimming cost V 0 bases and J 10 bases; bases outside gene matches: 32. The CDR3, as DNA: TGTGCCTGGAGTGTACTCTTTCGATGGGAGGACAGGACTCCCGCACTACCGGGAGCTTTCTTT. The encoded protein is CAWSVLFRWEDRTPALPGAFF.